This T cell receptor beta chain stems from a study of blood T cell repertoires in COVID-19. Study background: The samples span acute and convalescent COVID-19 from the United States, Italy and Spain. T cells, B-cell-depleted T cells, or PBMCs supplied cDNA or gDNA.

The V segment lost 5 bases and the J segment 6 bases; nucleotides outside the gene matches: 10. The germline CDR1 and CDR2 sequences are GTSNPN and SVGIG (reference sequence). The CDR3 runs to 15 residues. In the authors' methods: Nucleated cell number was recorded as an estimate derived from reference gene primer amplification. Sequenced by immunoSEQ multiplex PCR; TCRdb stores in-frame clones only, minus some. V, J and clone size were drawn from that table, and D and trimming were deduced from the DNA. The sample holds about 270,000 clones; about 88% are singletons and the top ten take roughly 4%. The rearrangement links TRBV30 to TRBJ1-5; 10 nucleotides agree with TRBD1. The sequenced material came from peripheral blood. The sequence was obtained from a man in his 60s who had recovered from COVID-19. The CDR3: CAWPSPTGGVQPQHF. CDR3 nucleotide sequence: TGTGCCTGGCCCTCTCCGACAGGGGGCGTTCAGCCCCAGCATTTT.